This T cell receptor beta chain appears in the sequencing data of a study of lymphopenia after photon versus proton radiotherapy. Overall study results and limits: After lymphocyte nadir, photon-treated repertoires showed oligoclonal expansion, especially CD8+ Temra. Photon-treated patients lost naive T cells and TCR diversity; proton-treated stayed stable.

The repertoire was sequenced with immunoSEQ multiplex PCR; TCRdb's copy has only in-frame clones and lacks some. The sample has fewer than 25,000 clones; about 80% are singletons. The junction had 6 bases not matched to a gene; V was cut back by 3 bases and J by 3 bases. Germline CDR1 and CDR2: SGHNT and YYREEE (reference sequence). The CDR3 sequence is 15 residues long. A word on this clone: As yet, its antigen is unknown.

V and J are TRBV5-4 and TRBJ1-2, with 9 bases identical to TRBD1. Sequenced material: peripheral blood, taken from a patient treated with photon-based radiotherapy. The source of this sequence is a man in his forties with gastric cancer. The CDR3 DNA is TGTGCCAGCAGCTCGGGACAGGGTCGAGACTATGGCTACACCTTC. It yields the protein CASSSGQGRDYGYTF.